Each of the 28 T cell receptor beta chains below was sequenced from the same sample in a study of T cells after yellow fever vaccination. TCRdb recomputed calls from the 5' RACE reads with MiXCR, one row per CDR3 protein. The table has approximately 85,000 distinct CDR3 sequences, roughly 13% seen once. The sample here was CD8+ T cells not binding an NS4B(214-222) dextramer, sorted from PBMCs, taken about 21 days after the first yellow fever vaccination. These receptors were obtained from a man between 18 and 29 years old who received the YFV17D yellow fever vaccine.

This clonotype was picked up a small number of times. The chain combines TRBV4-1 with TRBJ2-5; 9 positions agree with TRBD2. Looked up from germline, CDR1 is MGHRA and CDR2 is YSYEKL. V was pared by 4 bases and J by 1 base, with 10 bases of the junction left unmatched. The CDR3 sequence is 17 residues long. The CDR3 coding sequence is TGCGCCAGCAGCCCAAGGTGGCTAGCGGGGCTCCAAGAGACCCAGTACTTC. Amino acids: CASSPRWLAGLQETQYF.

This clonotype was detected only a few times. The V and J genes are TRBV5-1 and TRBJ2-7, with 11 bases that match TRBD1. With 7 bases clipped from V and 7 bases from J, the junction kept 10 bases outside the gene matches. Germline V CDR1 and CDR2: SGHRS, YFSETQ. The CDR3 sequence is 14 residues long. CDR3 in DNA: TGCGCCAGCTCCCCTGGACAGGGGGCAAGGGAGCAGTACTTC. Protein: CASSPGQGAREQYF.

The chain uses TRBV6-1 and TRBJ2-7; unclear D gene. This CDR3 spans 14 amino acids. V was shortened by 5 bases and J by 1 base, with 12 bases between the two germline ends. Per the germline V gene, CDR1 is MNHNS and CDR2 is SASEGT. The CDR3 DNA follows: TGTGCCAGCAGTCCCCGGGTTCAGTCCTACGAGCAGTACTTC. It is translated as CASSPRVQSYEQYF.

This clonotype has a handful of counts. This rearrangement joins TRBV20-1 to TRBJ2-1; the D gene is possibly TRBD2 (6 bases). Trimming took off 0 bases at V and 3 bases at J, with 15 bases between the two ends. The CDR3 length is 16 residues. Germline CDR1 and CDR2: DFQATT and SNEGSKA (reference sequence). The CDR3 DNA reads as TGCAGTGCTAGAGAACCGGGACTGGGCGTCTACAATGAGCAGTTCTTC. Protein sequence: CSAREPGLGVYNEQFF.

The chain carries TRBV5-1 and TRBJ2-1; a possible D gene is TRBD1 (7 bases). V lost 1 base, J lost 7 bases, and 18 bases lay in between. Germline lookup yields CDR1 SGHRS and CDR2 YFSETQ. This CDR3 is built from 16 residues. The CDR3 spells CASSLSEGASLNEQFF. CDR3 nucleotide sequence: TGCGCCAGCAGCTTGTCGGAGGGGGCGTCCCTGAATGAGCAGTTCTTC.

The chain combines TRBV4-2 with TRBJ2-5; TRBD2 matches 7 bases. V shed 0 bases, J shed 0 bases, and the junction held 1 base outside the gene matches. CDR1 is LGHNA, CDR2 YNFKEQ, per germline. The CDR3 extends over 15 amino acids. For the CDR3, the DNA is TGTGCCAGCAGCCAAGAGGCGGGGGACCAAGAGACCCAGTACTTC. Translated, it gives CASSQEAGDQETQYF.

The rearrangement joins TRBV3-1 to TRBJ1-3; D unresolved. Germline assignment: CDR1 LGHDT and CDR2 YNNKEL (reference sequence). The V end was cut by 1 base, the J end by 0 bases, with 4 bases between. The CDR3 spans 14 residues. The CDR3 nucleotides are TGTGCCAGCAGCCAAGGGAACTCTGGAAACACCATATATTTT. Translating gives CASSQGNSGNTIYF.

The V and J genes are TRBV5-1 and TRBJ2-5; 9 positions agree with TRBD2. After removal of 1 base from V and 2 bases from J, the junction contained 6 bases not matched to a gene. Germline V gene sequence: CDR1 SGHRS, CDR2 YFSETQ. The CDR3 runs to 16 residues. The CDR3: CASSLIASGAQETQYF. For the CDR3, the DNA is TGCGCCAGCAGCTTGATCGCTAGCGGGGCTCAAGAGACCCAGTACTTC.

This clonotype has a handful of counts. The rearrangement uses TRBV7-9 and TRBJ2-1, with D possibly being TRBD2 (7 bases). The V and J ends lost 4 bases and 9 bases respectively, with 16 bases between them. Germline V gene lookup returns CDR1 SEHNR and CDR2 FQNEAQ (reference sequence). This CDR3 comprises 14 residues. The CDR3 is CASSSVGGRGEQFF. Here the CDR3 DNA reads TGTGCCAGCAGCTCCGTGGGGGGGCGGGGTGAGCAGTTCTTC.

The chain carries TRBV5-1 and TRBJ1-2; maybe TRBD1 (5 bases). V gave up 0 bases and J gave up 4 bases, with 7 bases separating them. The length of the CDR3 is 13 residues. Germline V lookup: CDR1 SGHRS, CDR2 YFSETQ. CDR3 bases: TGCGCCAGCAGCTTGGATGGGGGCTATGGCTACACCTTC. Amino acids: CASSLDGGYGYTF.

This clonotype has more than one count but fewer than ten. The chain couples TRBV9 to TRBJ1-5, with D perhaps matching TRBD1 (5 bases). V lost 2 bases to trimming and J lost 5 bases, with 11 bases between them. The CDR3 spans 14 residues. Germline V gives CDR1 SGDLS, CDR2 YYNGEE. The CDR3 here is CASSVDGGDQPQHF. DNA of the CDR3: TGTGCCAGCAGCGTGGACGGGGGAGATCAGCCCCAGCATTTT.

This clonotype showed up just a few times. This chain connects TRBV7-2 to TRBJ2-1; TRBD2 agrees at 12 bases. The J segment lost 7 bases and the V segment lost 5 bases, leaving 9 bases of the junction unmatched. CDR3 size: 16 residues. Per germline, CDR1 SGHTA and CDR2 FQGNSA. The CDR3 DNA reads as TGTGCCAGCAGCCCTCTAGCGGGGGGGGTTCGGAATGAGCAGTTCTTC. It translates to CASSPLAGGVRNEQFF.

The V and J genes are TRBV6-1 and TRBJ1-1, with D unresolved. Germline V lookup: CDR1 MNHNS, CDR2 SASEGT. CDR3 size: 11 residues. Trimming removed 10 bases from V and 7 bases from J, with 13 bases in between. CDR3 in DNA: TGTGCCACCTTGTACTTAAATGAAGCTTTCTTT. This sequence encodes CATLYLNEAFF.

The chain employs TRBV5-6 and TRBJ2-2; 7 bases align to TRBD1. CDR1 and CDR2 from the germline V gene are SGHDT and YYEEEE. This CDR3 is built from 14 residues. V lost 4 bases and J lost 5; bases outside the gene matches: 5. The CDR3 reads CASSPEQGTGELFF. Written as DNA, the CDR3 is TGTGCCAGCAGCCCTGAACAGGGGACCGGGGAGCTGTTTTTT.

The chain combines TRBV29-1 with TRBJ1-4; D is possibly TRBD1 (6 bases). The CDR3 is 13 amino acids. The V and J ends lost 6 bases and 6 bases respectively, with 14 bases between them. Germline assignment: CDR1 SQVTM and CDR2 ANQGSEA. DNA for the CDR3: TGCAGCGTCCGTGGACAGCCCTATGAAAAACTGTTTTTT. Translated: CSVRGQPYEKLFF.

J is TRBJ2-2 and V is TRBV11-1; perhaps TRBD1 as D (6 bases). Germline V gene sequence: CDR1 SGHAT, CDR2 FQDESV (reference sequence). The ends were cut back, 5 bases at V and 4 bases at J, with 20 bases in the middle. This CDR3 has 17 amino acids. The CDR3 DNA sequence: TGTGCCAGCAGCCATATACTCTCACAGGGTTTCACCGGGGAGCTGTTTTTT. Amino acids: CASSHILSQGFTGELFF.

The table lists this clonotype with a few counts. The chain recombines TRBV11-2 with TRBJ2-7; D possibly corresponds to TRBD2 (6 bases). Trimming took off 1 base at V and 6 bases at J, with 10 bases between the two ends. Germline-derived CDR1 and CDR2 are SGHAT and FQNNGV. The CDR3 has 13 amino acids. The CDR3 coding sequence is TGTGCCAGCAGCTTAGCAGCGGGCAGCGAGCAGTACTTC. Residues: CASSLAAGSEQYF.

This clonotype was observed a handful of times. This chain connects TRBV7-9 to TRBJ1-2; TRBD1 aligns across 9 bases. The CDR3 totals 14 residues. CDR1 SEHNR and CDR2 FQNEAQ come from the germline V gene (reference sequence). V shed 4 bases, J shed 4 bases, and the junction held 4 bases outside the gene matches. This CDR3 reads CASSSGQGPYGYTF. In DNA, the CDR3 is TGTGCCAGCAGCTCCGGACAGGGGCCCTATGGCTACACCTTC.

There are a few counts of this clonotype. This rearrangement joins TRBV3-1 to TRBJ2-3; D is perhaps TRBD2 (6 bases). Germline CDR1 and CDR2: LGHDT and YNNKEL (reference sequence). Trimming stripped 0 bases from V and 4 bases from J, with 11 bases between. This CDR3 has 15 amino acids. CDR3 coding DNA: TGTGCCAGCAGCCAAGATGGAGGGTACGCAGATACGCAGTATTTT. Translating it yields CASSQDGGYADTQYF.

This clonotype was picked up a small number of times. V is TRBV9 and J is TRBJ2-1, with 9 bases matching TRBD1. Germline CDR1 reads SGDLS; CDR2 reads YYNGEE. The CDR3 is 14 amino acids. With 0 bases clipped from V and 7 bases from J, the junction kept 2 bases outside the gene matches. CDR3 sequence: CASSVETGGNEQFF. CDR3 bases: TGTGCCAGCAGCGTAGAGACAGGGGGGAATGAGCAGTTCTTC.

Of note for this clonotype: A read error is possible here, since a much larger clone lies one base away. The rearrangement joins TRBV15 to TRBJ2-7; D possibly corresponds to TRBD2 (6 bases). The CDR3 contains 17 residues. From germline, CDR1 is LNHNV and CDR2 YYDKDF (reference sequence). The V gene lost 0 bases and the J gene lost 2 bases, with 17 bases spanning the gap. The CDR3 is CATSRERSGGETYEQYF. As DNA, the CDR3 is TGTGCCACCAGCAGAGAACGGAGTGGCGGGGAAACCTACGAGCAGTACTTC.

The chain recombines TRBV6-9 with TRBJ2-1; D may match TRBD1 or TRBD2 (5 bases each). Germline V gives CDR1 MNHGY, CDR2 SVAAGI. The CDR3 is made up of 15 amino acids. V shed 2 bases and J shed 5 bases, with 13 bases lying between them. CDR3 nucleotide sequence: TGTGCCAGCAGTTATCCAGGGTGGGAGCACAATGAGCAGTTCTTC. Translating gives CASSYPGWEHNEQFF.

V and J are TRBV3-1 and TRBJ1-5; D unresolved. Between the trimmed V and J ends, which lost 1 base and 6 bases, there was a span of 13 bases. The germline V gene encodes CDR1 LGHDT and CDR2 YNNKEL (reference sequence). This CDR3 has 15 residues. CDR3 sequence reads: CASSQGARSSQPQHF. The CDR3 DNA sequence: TGTGCCAGCAGCCAAGGAGCAAGGTCGTCTCAGCCCCAGCATTTT.

The chain links TRBV12-3 or TRBV12-4 to TRBJ1-3; D ambiguous. V lost 5 bases, J lost 4 bases, and 9 bases lay in between. The CDR3 has 13 amino acids. The CDR3 bases are TGTGCCAGCAGTCCCTCGGGGGGAAACACCATATATTTT. Amino acids: CASSPSGGNTIYF.

This clonotype has only a few counts. The V call is TRBV29-1, the J call TRBJ2-3; tentative D call: TRBD2 (6 bases). From germline, CDR1 is SQVTM and CDR2 ANQGSEA. V lost 3 bases and J lost 6, with 22 bases in between. This CDR3 is built from 16 residues. CDR3 bases: TGCAGCGTTGACGCTCCGGGACTTCAGGGCTCGGATACGCAGTATTTT. This sequence encodes CSVDAPGLQGSDTQYF.

CDR3 nucleotides: TGCGCCAGCAGCCAAGAGGGGGGGCTAGCGGGGGAGCAGTTCTTC. Protein product: CASSQEGGLAGEQFF. The rearrangement links TRBV4-3 to TRBJ2-1; 9 bases align to TRBD2. The CDR3 is made up of 15 amino acids. The V gene's germline CDR1 is LGHNA and CDR2 YSLEER. After removal of 0 bases from V and 10 bases from J, the junction contained 7 bases not matched to a gene.

V is TRBV7-2 and J is TRBJ2-1; 10 bases line up with TRBD2. CDR3 length equals 14 residues. The trim removed 6 bases at V and 5 bases at J, leaving 4 bases unmatched. Germline CDR1 reads SGHTA; CDR2 reads FQGNSA. Written as DNA, the CDR3 is TGTGCCAGCAGTCGAACTAGCGGGGACAATGAGCAGTTCTTC. Amino acids: CASSRTSGDNEQFF.

This clonotype occurred a few times. This CDR3 is CASSLLGVNYSPLHF. The CDR3 bases are TGTGCCAGCAGTTTGCTCGGGGTGAACTATTCACCCCTCCACTTT. The chain is built from TRBV27 and TRBJ1-6, with D unresolved. The V end lost 3 bases, the J end lost 8 bases, and 14 bases lay between the germline ends. Germline lookup yields CDR1 MNHEY and CDR2 SMNVEV (reference sequence). The CDR3 contains 15 residues.